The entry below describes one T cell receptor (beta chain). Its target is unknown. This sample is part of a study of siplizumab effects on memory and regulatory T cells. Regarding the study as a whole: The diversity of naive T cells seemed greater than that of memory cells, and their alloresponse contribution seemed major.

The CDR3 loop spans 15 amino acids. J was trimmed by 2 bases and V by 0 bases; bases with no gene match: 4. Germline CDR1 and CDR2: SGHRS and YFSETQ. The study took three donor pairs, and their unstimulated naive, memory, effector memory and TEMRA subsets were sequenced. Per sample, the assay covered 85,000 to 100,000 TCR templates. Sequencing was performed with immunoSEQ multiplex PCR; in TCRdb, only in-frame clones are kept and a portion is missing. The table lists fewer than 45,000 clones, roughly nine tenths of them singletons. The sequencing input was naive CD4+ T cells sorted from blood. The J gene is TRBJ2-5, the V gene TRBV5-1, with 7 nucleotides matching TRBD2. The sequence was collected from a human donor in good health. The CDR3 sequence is CASSLVGGLQETQYF. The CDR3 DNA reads TGCGCCAGCAGCTTGGTCGGGGGGTTACAAGAGACCCAGTACTTC.